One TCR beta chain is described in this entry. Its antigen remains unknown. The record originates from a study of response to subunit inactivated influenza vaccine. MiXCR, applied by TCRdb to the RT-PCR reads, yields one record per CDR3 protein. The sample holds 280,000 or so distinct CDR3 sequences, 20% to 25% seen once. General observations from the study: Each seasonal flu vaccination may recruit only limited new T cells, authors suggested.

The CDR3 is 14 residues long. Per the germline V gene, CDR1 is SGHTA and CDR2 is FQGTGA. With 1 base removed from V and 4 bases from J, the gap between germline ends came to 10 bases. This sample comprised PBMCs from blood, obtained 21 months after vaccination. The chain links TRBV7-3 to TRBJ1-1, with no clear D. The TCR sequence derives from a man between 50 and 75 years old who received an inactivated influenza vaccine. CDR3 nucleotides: TGTGCCAGCAGCTTAATCAGGCTTGGCACTGAAGCTTTCTTT. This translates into CASSLIRLGTEAFF.